Following are 32 T cell receptor beta chains from one sample sequenced in a study of control samples from healthy donors and cancer patients. The repertoire was sequenced with immunoSEQ multiplex PCR; TCRdb's copy has only in-frame clones and lacks some. This table holds about 230,000 clones, roughly 82% found once. The specimen sequenced was PBMCs. The receptor source for this set is a woman aged 60 to 75 with lung cancer.

The chain couples TRBV10-3 to TRBJ2-3; 7 bases are shared with TRBD1. Germline CDR1 and CDR2: ENHRY and SYGVKD. The J segment lost 6 bases and the V segment lost 2 bases, leaving 11 bases of the junction unmatched. CDR3 length equals 16 residues. In DNA, the CDR3 is TGTGCCATCAGTGAGGGGACAGATATCCCTCTCGATACGCAGTATTTT. This gives the protein CAISEGTDIPLDTQYF.

The sample holds a few counts of this clone. This rearrangement joins TRBV2 to TRBJ1-1, with unresolved D. Looked up from germline, CDR1 is SNHLY and CDR2 is FYNNEI. The CDR3 is 17 amino acids. V was shortened by 0 bases and J by 4 bases, with 18 bases between the two germline ends. CDR3 in DNA: TGTGCCAGCAGTGAAGCGTGGATGGTTTCGGAGGGCACTGAAGCTTTCTTT. Protein product: CASSEAWMVSEGTEAFF.

The rearrangement uses TRBV19 and TRBJ1-1; weak D call: TRBD1 (5 bases). The CDR3 covers 14 residues. Trimming removed 4 bases from V and 5 bases from J, with 14 bases in between. Germline V CDR1 and CDR2: LNHDA, SQIVND (reference sequence). This CDR3 reads CASSRQPYATEAFF. The CDR3 region has the DNA TGTGCCAGTAGTAGACAGCCGTACGCAACTGAAGCTTTCTTT.

This clone was detected once. V is TRBV6-2 or TRBV6-3 and J is TRBJ1-5; D gene uncertain. The germline CDR1 and CDR2 sequences are MNHEY and SVGEGT. This CDR3 spans 14 amino acids. V gave up 5 bases and J gave up 0 bases, with 8 bases separating them. The DNA for the CDR3 is TGTGCCAGCAGTGGATCTCTTAGCAATCAGCCCCAGCATTTT. Protein sequence: CASSGSLSNQPQHF.

The J gene is TRBJ1-2, the V gene TRBV5-1, with unresolved D. CDR1 is SGHRS, CDR2 YFSETQ, per germline. This CDR3 has 15 amino acids. Trimming left V 4 bases short and J 1 base short, with 14 bases between. The chain's CDR3 is CASSPTSQNNYGYTF. DNA of the CDR3: TGCGCCAGCAGCCCGACCTCCCAAAATAACTATGGCTACACCTTC.

The chain carries TRBV18 and TRBJ1-2; a possible D gene is TRBD1 (5 bases). The V end was cut by 6 bases, the J end by 2 bases, with 25 bases between. The CDR3 has 18 residues. Germline CDR1 is KGHSH and CDR2 is LQKENI. For the CDR3, the DNA is TGTGCCAGCTCCCCCTCGAAGTGGGGTGGGGCAAAAAACTATGGCTACACCTTC. Its translation: CASSPSKWGGAKNYGYTF.

The chain links TRBV2 to TRBJ2-3; D could derive from TRBD1 or TRBD2 (6 bases each). Trimming took 6 bases from V and 0 from J, leaving 16 bases between them. This CDR3 is built from 16 residues. Germline V CDR1 and CDR2: SNHLY, FYNNEI. CDR3 DNA sequence: TGTGCCAGCAGACTCGAGGGGGGTACTAGCACAGATACGCAGTATTTT. The encoded protein is CASRLEGGTSTDTQYF.

The V call is TRBV25-1, the J call TRBJ2-3; unclear D gene. This CDR3 region has 13 residues. Trimming pared 4 bases from V and 2 bases from J, leaving 7 bases between. Germline V lookup: CDR1 MGHDK, CDR2 SYGVNS. The DNA of the CDR3 is TGTGCCAGCAGTGGGAGCTACACAGATACGCAGTATTTT. Protein product: CASSGSYTDTQYF.

This chain joins TRBV3-1 (or the pseudogene TRBV3-2) and TRBJ2-7; unclear D gene. CDR3 size: 12 residues. V was shortened by 4 bases and J by 0 bases, with 4 bases between the two germline ends. The V gene's germline CDR1 is LGHDT and CDR2 YNNKEL (reference sequence). In DNA, the CDR3 is TGTGCCAGCAGCCGCTACTCCTACGAGCAGTACTTC. Its translation is CASSRYSYEQYF.

The chain joins TRBV19 to TRBJ2-5, with unresolved D. With 4 bases removed from V and 1 base from J, the gap between germline ends came to 7 bases. The CDR3 runs to 13 residues. Germline assignment: CDR1 LNHDA and CDR2 SQIVND (reference sequence). This CDR3 reads CASSTTVQETQYF. The CDR3 DNA reads TGTGCCAGTAGTACCACGGTCCAAGAGACCCAGTACTTC.

The chain uses TRBV2 and TRBJ1-1; 10 nucleotides agree with TRBD1. Germline V gene data show CDR1 as SNHLY and CDR2 as FYNNEI. V shed 5 bases and J 4 bases; nucleotides not matched to a gene: 4. The CDR3 loop spans 14 amino acids. The CDR3 here is CASSIRDRGTEAFF. The CDR3 DNA is TGTGCCAGCAGTATCCGGGACAGGGGCACTGAAGCTTTCTTT.

V and J are TRBV24-1 and TRBJ1-1, with TRBD1 as a possible D gene (5 bases). CDR1 KGHDR and CDR2 SFDVKD come from the germline V gene. The CDR3 covers 13 residues. Trimming cost V 11 bases and J 1 base, with 13 bases left between them. The DNA for the CDR3 is TGTGCCATCACTCGGGGCGAGAACACTGAAGCTTTCTTT. It yields the protein CAITRGENTEAFF.

This chain uses TRBV28 with TRBJ2-3; D is ambiguous. The germline V and J ends were trimmed by 4 bases and 1 base, with 9 bases remaining between them. Germline lookup yields CDR1 MDHEN and CDR2 SYDVKM. The CDR3 length is 14 residues. In DNA, the CDR3 is TGTGCCAGCAGTTCCCCGACTGGCACAGATACGCAGTATTTT. As protein: CASSSPTGTDTQYF.

The rearrangement links TRBV15 to TRBJ1-1; D remains ambiguous. The germline V and J ends were trimmed by 0 bases and 4 bases, with 9 bases remaining between them. The CDR3 runs to 14 residues. In germline, CDR1 is LNHNV, CDR2 YYDKDF (reference sequence). In DNA form, the CDR3 reads TGTGCCACCAGCAGAGATGGGCGTCTCACTGAAGCTTTCTTT. It specifies CATSRDGRLTEAFF.

The V and J genes are TRBV15 and TRBJ2-3; no reliable D call. The ends were cut back, 0 bases at V and 5 bases at J, with 3 bases in the middle. From germline, CDR1 is LNHNV and CDR2 YYDKDF (reference sequence). The CDR3 totals 12 residues. As DNA, the CDR3 is TGTGCCACCAGCAGAGAGCTAGATACGCAGTATTTT. It yields the protein CATSRELDTQYF.

The CDR3 region has the DNA TGTGCCAGCAGTTTAAGAGTAGAACAGCCCCAGCATTTT. As protein: CASSLRVEQPQHF. The chain employs TRBV12-3 or TRBV12-4 and TRBJ1-5, with D hard to call. There are 13 residues in the CDR3. V lost 2 bases and J 7 bases, leaving 9 bases between the germline ends.

The chain joins TRBV10-2 to TRBJ1-5; no definite D call. V was cut by 6 bases and J by 3 bases, with 9 bases left in between. The germline V gene encodes CDR1 WSHSY and CDR2 SAAADI. The CDR3 loop spans 13 amino acids. The CDR3 coding sequence is TGCGCCAGCAGGAATGGCAACAATCAGCCCCAGCATTTT. This sequence encodes CASRNGNNQPQHF.

The V and J genes are TRBV12-3 or TRBV12-4 and TRBJ2-5; D unresolved. The CDR3 contains 13 residues. V lost 6 bases and J 1 base, leaving 9 bases between the germline ends. The CDR3 DNA reads as TGTGCCAGCAGCCTGTTCTTCCAAGAGACCCAGTACTTC. Residues: CASSLFFQETQYF.

The genes are TRBV20-1 and TRBJ2-7; D remains unclear. The germline gives CDR1 DFQATT, CDR2 SNEGSKA (reference sequence). The CDR3 consists of 13 residues. The ends were cut back, 3 bases at V and 3 bases at J, with 12 bases in the middle. The CDR3 DNA sequence: TGCAGTGCTAGTATGCCCGGCCTCTACGAGCAGTACTTC. Translating it yields CSASMPGLYEQYF.

The rearrangement uses TRBV14 and TRBJ2-7; 8 bases match TRBD1. The CDR3 extends over 15 amino acids. CDR1 is SGHDN and CDR2 is FVKESK in the germline V gene. With 1 base clipped from V and 0 bases from J, the junction kept 2 bases outside the gene matches. The CDR3 here is CASSQVDRASYEQYF. DNA of the CDR3: TGTGCCAGCAGCCAAGTGGACAGGGCCTCCTACGAGCAGTACTTC.

The gene calls are TRBV3-1 (or the pseudogene TRBV3-2) and TRBJ2-2, with D possibly matching TRBD1 (5 bases). V lost 1 base and J 6 bases, leaving 12 bases between the germline ends. CDR3 length equals 15 residues. Germline-derived CDR1 and CDR2 are LGHDT and YNNKEL (reference sequence). This CDR3 is CASSQVSAGSGELFF. The CDR3 coding sequence is TGTGCCAGCAGCCAAGTATCCGCAGGGTCCGGGGAGCTGTTTTTT.

This rearrangement joins TRBV24-1 to TRBJ2-2; D gene uncertain. The CDR3 sequence is 13 residues long. Germline V gene sequence: CDR1 KGHDR, CDR2 SFDVKD. Trimming shortened V by 6 bases and J by 4 bases, and 8 bases separated the two germline ends. In DNA, the CDR3 is TGTGCCACCAGTCATGGGGTCACCGGGGAGCTGTTTTTT. It specifies CATSHGVTGELFF.

This clone was recorded once. The V gene is TRBV14, the J gene TRBJ2-3; no reliable D call. CDR3 length: 15 amino acids. V lost 4 bases and J 6 bases, leaving 17 bases between the germline ends. Germline V gene lookup returns CDR1 SGHDN and CDR2 FVKESK. The chain's CDR3 is CASSPEVRARDTQYF. The CDR3 DNA sequence: TGTGCCAGCAGCCCAGAGGTCCGGGCCCGGGATACGCAGTATTTT.

The chain uses TRBV27 and TRBJ1-5; D is uncertain. V shed 2 bases and J shed 9 bases, with 17 bases lying between them. The CDR3 totals 15 residues. Germline values: CDR1 MNHEY, CDR2 SMNVEV (reference sequence). The CDR3 coding sequence is TGTGCCAGCAGTTTAAGTTGGGCTTCCGAGGGGCCCCAGCATTTT. This sequence encodes CASSLSWASEGPQHF.

This clone was seen a handful of times. The chain links TRBV7-8 to TRBJ1-2; D unclear. The CDR3 is made up of 13 amino acids. The V gene lost 5 bases and the J gene lost 4 bases, with 11 bases spanning the gap. Germline CDR1 SGHVS, CDR2 FQNEAQ. Here the CDR3 reads CASSPRTAYGYTF. CDR3 coding DNA: TGTGCCAGCAGCCCTAGGACTGCCTATGGCTACACCTTC.

This clone came up once. This CDR3 is CASSPRTSGAETQYF. CDR3 nucleotide sequence: TGTGCCAGCTCACCACGGACTAGCGGGGCAGAGACCCAGTACTTC. The chain carries TRBV18 and TRBJ2-5, with TRBD2 matching over 12 bases. Germline CDR1 is KGHSH and CDR2 is LQKENI. The ends lost 1 base at V and 4 bases at J; junction bases unmatched: 1. This CDR3 has 15 amino acids.

The J gene is TRBJ2-5, the V gene TRBV19; D not certain. This CDR3 region has 13 residues. Trimming took 3 bases from V and 5 from J, leaving 10 bases between them. Looked up from germline, CDR1 is LNHDA and CDR2 is SQIVND (reference sequence). CDR3 coding DNA: TGTGCCAGTAGTATGGGTCAAGAGGAGACCCAGTACTTC. Translating it yields CASSMGQEETQYF.

A word on this clone: Other DNA sequences in this specimen translate into the identical CDR3. The rearrangement uses TRBV7-9 and TRBJ2-1; no definite D call. The CDR3 is 11 residues long. Germline V gene lookup returns CDR1 SEHNR and CDR2 FQNEAQ (reference sequence). Trimming stripped 5 bases from V and 8 bases from J, with 7 bases between. CDR3 region: CASSLGDEQFF. In DNA, the CDR3 is TGTGCCAGCAGCCTCGGAGATGAGCAGTTCTTC.

The chain employs TRBV6-5 and TRBJ2-5, with 7 bases lining up with TRBD2. Germline assignment: CDR1 MNHEY and CDR2 SVGAGI. This CDR3 comprises 13 residues. V lost 6 bases, J lost 5 bases, and 6 bases stayed unmatched. CDR3 sequence (DNA): TGTGCCAGCAGGTTCGACGGGGGGGAGACCCAGTACTTC. It is translated as CASRFDGGETQYF.

The chain employs TRBV4-2 and TRBJ2-5; 7 bases are a match to TRBD2. CDR1 LGHNA and CDR2 YNFKEQ come from the germline V gene. The CDR3 covers 16 residues. The V and J ends lost 1 base and 4 bases, in that order; junction bases with no gene match: 9. CDR3 in amino acids: CASSQASDAGVETQYF. CDR3 sequence (DNA): TGTGCCAGCAGCCAAGCCTCCGACGCGGGGGTAGAGACCCAGTACTTC.

This clone was picked up one time. V is TRBV5-1 and J is TRBJ2-5, with D hard to call. Deletions cut 0 bases from V and 3 bases from J, with 9 bases between. This CDR3 comprises 14 residues. Germline CDR1 and CDR2: SGHRS and YFSETQ. The CDR3, as DNA: TGCGCCAGCAGCTTGGGACGGACCGAAGAGACCCAGTACTTC. It specifies CASSLGRTEETQYF.

The chain recombines TRBV5-4 with TRBJ1-3; D is undetermined. CDR1 SGHNT and CDR2 YYREEE come from the germline V gene (reference sequence). The CDR3 sequence is 12 residues long. V lost 5 bases and J lost 0, with 3 bases in between. The CDR3 sequence: CASRGSGNTIYF. DNA for the CDR3: TGTGCCAGCAGGGGCTCTGGAAACACCATATATTTT.